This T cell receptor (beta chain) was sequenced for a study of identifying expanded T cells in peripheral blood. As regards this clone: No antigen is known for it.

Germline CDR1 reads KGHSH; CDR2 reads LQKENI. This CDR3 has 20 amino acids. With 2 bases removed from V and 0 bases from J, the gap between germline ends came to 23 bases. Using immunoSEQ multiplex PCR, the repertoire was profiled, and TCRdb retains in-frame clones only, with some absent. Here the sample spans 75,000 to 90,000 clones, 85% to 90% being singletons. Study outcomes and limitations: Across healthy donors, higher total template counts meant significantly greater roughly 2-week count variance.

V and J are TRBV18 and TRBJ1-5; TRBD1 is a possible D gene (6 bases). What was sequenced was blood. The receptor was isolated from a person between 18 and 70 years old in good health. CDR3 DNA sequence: TGTGCCAGCTCACCAGGAGCTCCGGACAGACCCGCTTATAGCAATCAGCCCCAGCATTTT. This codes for CASSPGAPDRPAYSNQPQHF.